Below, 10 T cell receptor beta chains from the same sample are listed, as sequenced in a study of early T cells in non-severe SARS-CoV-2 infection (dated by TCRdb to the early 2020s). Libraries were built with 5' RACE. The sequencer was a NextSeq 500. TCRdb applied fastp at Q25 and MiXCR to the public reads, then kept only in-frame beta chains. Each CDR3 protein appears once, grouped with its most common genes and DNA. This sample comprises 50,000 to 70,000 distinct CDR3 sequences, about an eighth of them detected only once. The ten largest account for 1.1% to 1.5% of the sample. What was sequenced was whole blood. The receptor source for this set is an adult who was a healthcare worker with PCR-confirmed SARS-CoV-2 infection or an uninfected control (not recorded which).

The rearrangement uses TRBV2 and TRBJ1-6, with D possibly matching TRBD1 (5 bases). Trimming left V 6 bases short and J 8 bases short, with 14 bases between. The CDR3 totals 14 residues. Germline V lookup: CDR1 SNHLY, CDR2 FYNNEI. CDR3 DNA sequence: TGTGCCAGCAGGCCCCAGGGAACCGATTCACCCCTCCACTTT. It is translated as CASRPQGTDSPLHF.

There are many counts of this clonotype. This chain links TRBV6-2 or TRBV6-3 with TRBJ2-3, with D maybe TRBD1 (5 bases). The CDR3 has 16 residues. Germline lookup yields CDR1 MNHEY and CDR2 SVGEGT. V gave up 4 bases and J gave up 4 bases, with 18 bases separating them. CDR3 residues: CASSWGQLSVPDTQYF. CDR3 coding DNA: TGTGCCAGCAGTTGGGGCCAGCTTAGTGTTCCAGATACGCAGTATTTT.

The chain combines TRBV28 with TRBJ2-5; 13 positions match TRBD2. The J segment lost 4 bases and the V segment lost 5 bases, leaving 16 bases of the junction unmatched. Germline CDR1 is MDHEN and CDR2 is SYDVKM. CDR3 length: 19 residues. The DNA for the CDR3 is TGTGCCAGCAGTCCTGGACTAGCGGGGGCCCCCCTGGGGGTAGAGACCCAGTACTTC. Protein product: CASSPGLAGAPLGVETQYF. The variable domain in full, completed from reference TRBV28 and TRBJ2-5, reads DVKVTQSSRYLVKRTGEKVFLECVQDMDHENMFWYRQDPGLGLRLIYFSYDVKMKEKGDIPEGYSVSREKKERFSLILESASTNQTSMYLCASSPGLAGAPLGVETQYFGPGTRLLVL.

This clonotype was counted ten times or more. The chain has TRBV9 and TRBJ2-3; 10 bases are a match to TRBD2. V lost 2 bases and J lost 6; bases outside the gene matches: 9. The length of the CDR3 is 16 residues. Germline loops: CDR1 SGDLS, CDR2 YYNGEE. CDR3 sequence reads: CASSVQPGLAPDTQYF. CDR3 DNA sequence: TGTGCCAGCAGCGTCCAACCGGGACTAGCGCCCGATACGCAGTATTTT.

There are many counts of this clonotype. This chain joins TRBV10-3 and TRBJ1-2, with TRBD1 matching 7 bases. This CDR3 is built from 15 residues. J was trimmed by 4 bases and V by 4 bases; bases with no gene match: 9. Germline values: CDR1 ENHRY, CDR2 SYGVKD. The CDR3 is CAISGTDRDVYGYTF. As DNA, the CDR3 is TGTGCCATCAGTGGGACAGACAGGGATGTCTATGGCTACACCTTC.

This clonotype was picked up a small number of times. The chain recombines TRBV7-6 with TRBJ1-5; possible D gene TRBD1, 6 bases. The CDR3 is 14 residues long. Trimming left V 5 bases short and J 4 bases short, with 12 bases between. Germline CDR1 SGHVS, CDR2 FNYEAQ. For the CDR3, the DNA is TGTGCCAGCAGCCCCTCCGGGACAAATCAGCCCCAGCATTTT. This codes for CASSPSGTNQPQHF.

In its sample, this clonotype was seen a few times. The CDR3 region has the DNA TGTGCCAGCAGCCTTCGGGTCATTACCGGGGAGCTGTTTTTT. Protein: CASSLRVITGELFF. The V and J genes are TRBV7-8 and TRBJ2-2; D is undetermined. Germline V gene sequence: CDR1 SGHVS, CDR2 FQNEAQ. V was shortened by 5 bases and J by 5 bases, with 12 bases between the two germline ends. The CDR3 consists of 14 residues.

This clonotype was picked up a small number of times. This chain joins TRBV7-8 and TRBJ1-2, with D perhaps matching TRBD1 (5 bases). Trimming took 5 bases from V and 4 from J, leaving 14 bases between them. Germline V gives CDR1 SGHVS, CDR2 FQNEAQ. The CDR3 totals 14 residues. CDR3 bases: TGTGCCAGCAGCCCCGCCCAGGGTATCTATGGCTACACCTTC. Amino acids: CASSPAQGIYGYTF.

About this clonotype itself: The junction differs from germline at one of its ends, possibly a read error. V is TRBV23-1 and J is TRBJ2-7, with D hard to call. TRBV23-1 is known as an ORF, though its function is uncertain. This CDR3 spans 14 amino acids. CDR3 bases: TGCGCCAGCAGTCCCTCGTCGGGCACCTACGAGCAGAACTTC. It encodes CASSPSSGTYEQNF.

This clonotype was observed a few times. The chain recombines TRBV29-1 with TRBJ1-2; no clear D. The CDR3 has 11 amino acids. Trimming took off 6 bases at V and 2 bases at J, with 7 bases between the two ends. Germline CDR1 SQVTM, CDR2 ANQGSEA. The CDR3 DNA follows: TGCAGCGTAGGGTTCAACTATGGCTACACCTTC. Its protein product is CSVGFNYGYTF.